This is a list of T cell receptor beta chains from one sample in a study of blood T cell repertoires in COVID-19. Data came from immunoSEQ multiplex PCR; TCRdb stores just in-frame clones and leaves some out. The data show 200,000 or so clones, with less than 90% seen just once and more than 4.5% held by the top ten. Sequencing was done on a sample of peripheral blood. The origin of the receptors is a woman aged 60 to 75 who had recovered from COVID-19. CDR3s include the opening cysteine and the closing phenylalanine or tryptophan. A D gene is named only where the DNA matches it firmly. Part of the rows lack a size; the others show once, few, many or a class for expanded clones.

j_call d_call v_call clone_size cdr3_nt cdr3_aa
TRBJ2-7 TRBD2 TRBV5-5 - TGTGCCAGCAGCTTGGGACTAGCGGGGGGTTACGAGCAGTACTTC CASSLGLAGGYEQYF
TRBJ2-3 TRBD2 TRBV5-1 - TGCGCCAGCAGCCTACCGAGGGGTAGCGGGCTCGTGGCAGATACGCAGTATTTT CASSLPRGSGLVADTQYF
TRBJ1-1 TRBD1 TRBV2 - TGTGCCAGCAGTGAGAGGAGGACAGGGGGAGCAGGCACTGAAGCTTTCTTT CASSERRTGGAGTEAFF
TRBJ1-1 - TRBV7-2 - TGTGCCAGCAGTCCACAGTGGAACACTGAAGCTTTCTTT CASSPQWNTEAFF
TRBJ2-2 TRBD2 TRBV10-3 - TGTGCCATCAATAGGGGACTAGCGGCTACCGGGGAGCTGTTTTTT CAINRGLAATGELFF
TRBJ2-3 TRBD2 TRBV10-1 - TGCGCCAGCAGTGAGGCTGGAGCGGGGGGGCCTGGCACAGATACGCAGTATTTT CASSEAGAGGPGTDTQYF
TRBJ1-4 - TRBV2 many TGTGCCAGCGGTGTCCCCACAGTGGGTCCGGATGAAAAACTGTTTTTT CASGVPTVGPDEKLFF
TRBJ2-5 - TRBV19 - TGTGCCAGTAGTAAAGGAGGGGCGGGGACAGAAGAGACCCAGTACTTC CASSKGGAGTEETQYF
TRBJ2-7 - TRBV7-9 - TGTGCCAGCAGCCCCGGACAGACCAACTACGAGCAGTACTTC CASSPGQTNYEQYF
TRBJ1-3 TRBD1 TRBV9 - TGTGCCAGCAGCGTCCAGGGGGCATCTGGAAACACCATATATTTT CASSVQGASGNTIYF
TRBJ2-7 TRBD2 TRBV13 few TGTGCCAGCAGTCCGCCACTAGCGGGGGAAACCTACGAGCAGTACTTC CASSPPLAGETYEQYF
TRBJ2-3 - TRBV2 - TGTGCCAGCAGCCGCCGTGGGGGGGCGGATACGCAGTATTTT CASSRRGGADTQYF
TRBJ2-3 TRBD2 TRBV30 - TGTGCCTGGAGTCCTCGGGGACTAGCGGTGGGGGATACGCAGTATTTT CAWSPRGLAVGDTQYF
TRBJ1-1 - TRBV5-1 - TGCGCCAGCAGCCCATACAGGTTTCCGGAGACTGAAGCTTTCTTT CASSPYRFPETEAFF
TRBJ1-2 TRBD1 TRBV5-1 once TGCGCCAGCAGCTTGGATTACATGCCCGGACAGGGTGAGCATGGCTACACCTTC CASSLDYMPGQGEHGYTF
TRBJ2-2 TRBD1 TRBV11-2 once TGTGCCAGCAGCACTAGAAGACCACCGGGACAGGGTTTCACCGGGGAGCTGTTTTTT CASSTRRPPGQGFTGELFF
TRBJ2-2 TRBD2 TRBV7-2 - TGTGCCAGCAGCCCCACGGTGAGCGGGGGGGCCCGGGAGCTGTTTTTT CASSPTVSGGARELFF
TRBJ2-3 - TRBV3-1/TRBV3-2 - TGTGCCAGCAGCCAAGAATTGGCAGGGCCAGATACGCAGTATTTT CASSQELAGPDTQYF
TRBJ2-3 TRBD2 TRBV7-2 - TGTGCCAGCAGCCCTGGGACTAGCGGGGGGGCGGATACGCAGTATTTT CASSPGTSGGADTQYF